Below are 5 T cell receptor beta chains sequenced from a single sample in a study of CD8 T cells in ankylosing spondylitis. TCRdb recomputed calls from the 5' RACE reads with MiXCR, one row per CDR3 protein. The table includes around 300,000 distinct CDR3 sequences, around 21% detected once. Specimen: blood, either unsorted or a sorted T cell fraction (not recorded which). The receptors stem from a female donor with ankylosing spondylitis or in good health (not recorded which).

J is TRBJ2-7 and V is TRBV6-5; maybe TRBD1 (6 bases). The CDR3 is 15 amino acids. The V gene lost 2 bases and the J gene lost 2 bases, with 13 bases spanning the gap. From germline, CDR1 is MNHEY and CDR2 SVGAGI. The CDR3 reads CASSYGITGTYEQYF. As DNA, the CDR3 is TGTGCCAGCAGTTACGGGATCACAGGGACCTACGAGCAGTACTTC.

The chain's CDR3 is CASSLQRNEQYF. In nucleotides, the CDR3 is TGTGCCAGCAGCTTACAGCGCAACGAGCAGTACTTC. V and J are TRBV7-2 and TRBJ2-7; D is uncertain. Germline V gene sequence: CDR1 SGHTA, CDR2 FQGNSA. V gave up 2 bases and J gave up 5 bases, with 7 bases separating them. The CDR3 spans 12 residues.

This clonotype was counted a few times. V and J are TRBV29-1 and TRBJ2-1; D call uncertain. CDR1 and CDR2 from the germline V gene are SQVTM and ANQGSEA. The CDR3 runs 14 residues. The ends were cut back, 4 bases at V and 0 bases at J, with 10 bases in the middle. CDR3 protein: CSVGSPSSYNEQFF. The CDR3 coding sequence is TGCAGCGTTGGGAGCCCCAGCTCCTACAATGAGCAGTTCTTC.

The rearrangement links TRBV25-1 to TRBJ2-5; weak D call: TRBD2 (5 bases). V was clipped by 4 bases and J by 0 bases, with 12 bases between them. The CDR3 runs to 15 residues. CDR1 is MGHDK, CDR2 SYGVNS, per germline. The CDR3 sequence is CASSARGWYQETQYF. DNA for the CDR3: TGTGCCAGCAGTGCGAGAGGGTGGTACCAAGAGACCCAGTACTTC.

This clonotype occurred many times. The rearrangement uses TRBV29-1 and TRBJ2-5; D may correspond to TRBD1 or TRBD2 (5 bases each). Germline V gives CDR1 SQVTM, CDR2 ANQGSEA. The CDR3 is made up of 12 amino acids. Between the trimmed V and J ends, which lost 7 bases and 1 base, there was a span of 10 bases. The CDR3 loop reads CSAGDGQETQYF. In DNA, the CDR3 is TGCAGCGCTGGGGACGGCCAAGAGACCCAGTACTTC.